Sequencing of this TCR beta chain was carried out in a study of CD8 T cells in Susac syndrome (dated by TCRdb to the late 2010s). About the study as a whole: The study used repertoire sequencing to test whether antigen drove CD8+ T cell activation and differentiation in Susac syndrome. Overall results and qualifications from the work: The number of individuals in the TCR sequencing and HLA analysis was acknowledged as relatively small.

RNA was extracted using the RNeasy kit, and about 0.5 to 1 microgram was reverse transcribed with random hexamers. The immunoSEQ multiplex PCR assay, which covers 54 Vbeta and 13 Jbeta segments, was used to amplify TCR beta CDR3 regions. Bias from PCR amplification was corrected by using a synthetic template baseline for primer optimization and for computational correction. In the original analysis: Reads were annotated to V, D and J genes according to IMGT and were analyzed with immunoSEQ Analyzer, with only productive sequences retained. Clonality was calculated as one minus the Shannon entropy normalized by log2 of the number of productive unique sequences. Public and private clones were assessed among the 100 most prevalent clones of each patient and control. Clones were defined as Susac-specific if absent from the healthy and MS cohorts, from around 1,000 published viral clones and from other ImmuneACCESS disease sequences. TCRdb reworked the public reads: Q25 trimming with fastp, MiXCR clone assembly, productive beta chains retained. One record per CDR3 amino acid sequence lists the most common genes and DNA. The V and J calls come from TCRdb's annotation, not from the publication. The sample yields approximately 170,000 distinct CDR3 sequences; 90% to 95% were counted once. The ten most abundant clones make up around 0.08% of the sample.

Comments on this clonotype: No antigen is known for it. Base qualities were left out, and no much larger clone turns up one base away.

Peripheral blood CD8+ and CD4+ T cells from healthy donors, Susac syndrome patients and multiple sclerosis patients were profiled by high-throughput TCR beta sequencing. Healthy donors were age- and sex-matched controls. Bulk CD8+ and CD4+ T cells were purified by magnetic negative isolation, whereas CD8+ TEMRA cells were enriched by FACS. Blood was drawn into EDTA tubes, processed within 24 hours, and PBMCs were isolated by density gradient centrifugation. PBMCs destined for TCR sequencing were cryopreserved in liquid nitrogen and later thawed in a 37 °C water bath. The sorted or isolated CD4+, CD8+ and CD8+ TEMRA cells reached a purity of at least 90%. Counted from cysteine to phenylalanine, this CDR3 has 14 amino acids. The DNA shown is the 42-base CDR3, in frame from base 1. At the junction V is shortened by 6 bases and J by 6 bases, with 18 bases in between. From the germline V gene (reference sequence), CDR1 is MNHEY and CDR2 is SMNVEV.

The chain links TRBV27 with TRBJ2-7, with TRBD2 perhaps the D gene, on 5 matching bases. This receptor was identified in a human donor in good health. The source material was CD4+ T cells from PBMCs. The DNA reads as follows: TGTGCCAGCAGCCAAATACATAGGACTCTCGAGCAGTACTTC. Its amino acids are CASSQIHRTLEQYF.